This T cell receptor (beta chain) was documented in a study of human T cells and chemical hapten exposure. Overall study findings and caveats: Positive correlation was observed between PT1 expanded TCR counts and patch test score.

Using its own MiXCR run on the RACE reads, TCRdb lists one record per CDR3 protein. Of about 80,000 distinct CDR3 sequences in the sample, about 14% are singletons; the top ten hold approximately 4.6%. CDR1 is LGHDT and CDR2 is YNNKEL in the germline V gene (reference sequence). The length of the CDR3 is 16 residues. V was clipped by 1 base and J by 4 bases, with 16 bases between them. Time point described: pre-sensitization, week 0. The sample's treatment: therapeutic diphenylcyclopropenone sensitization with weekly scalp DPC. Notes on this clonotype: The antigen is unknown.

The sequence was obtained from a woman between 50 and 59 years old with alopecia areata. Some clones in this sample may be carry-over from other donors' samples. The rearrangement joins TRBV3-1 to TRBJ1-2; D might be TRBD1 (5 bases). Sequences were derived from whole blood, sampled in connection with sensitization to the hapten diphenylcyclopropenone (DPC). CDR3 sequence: CASSQASTDSLYGYTF. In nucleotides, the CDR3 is TGTGCCAGCAGCCAAGCCTCGACAGACAGTCTCTATGGCTACACCTTC.